This T cell receptor beta chain appears in the sequencing data of a study of regulatory T cells in long-lasting Graves disease. Points from the study as a whole: The TCR repertoire of persistent Graves' patients was less diverse than that of newly diagnosed ones.

Building the TCR beta libraries relied on iRepertoire HTBI primers, and CDR3 regions underwent Arm-PCR. TCRdb fed the multiplex PCR reads into MiXCR, producing one record per CDR3 protein. Of about 460,000 distinct CDR3 sequences listed, about 14% were seen once; the top ten hold approximately 15%. V trimming: 3 bases; J trimming: 2 bases; junction bases outside the gene matches: 3. CDR3 length equals 15 residues. The germline V gene encodes CDR1 KGHSH and CDR2 LQKENI. The time point denotes: newly diagnosed GD, antithyroid drugs for less than 3 months. RNA isolated from PBMCs was used to make the TCR library. In the case of this clonotype: Its antigen is unknown.

This sample also belongs to another study, concerning T cells in Graves' hyperthyroidism and ophthalmopathy.

The receptor's source is a woman in her forties or fifties with Graves disease. Sequencing was performed on peripheral blood mononuclear cells (PBMCs), taken at new diagnosis, from a patient treated with antithyroid drugs. This chain uses TRBV18 with TRBJ2-2, with 7 bases that match TRBD2. DNA for the CDR3: TGTGCCAGCTCACCGGCGGGAGAAAACACCGGGGAGCTGTTTTTT. Encoded protein: CASSPAGENTGELFF.